The 14 T cell receptor beta chains presented below share a single source sample, sequenced in a study of vaccination effects on CD4 cells after COVID-19. Expansion with viral peptide pools was applied to antigen-specific CD4+ T cells by the ViraFEST assay prior to sequencing. A roughly 10-day culture period preceded the isolation of CD4+ T cells. It was between March and December 2020 that the person had a SARS-CoV-2 infection confirmed by PCR. For these receptors, no antigen is known. Repertoires were generated with immunoSEQ multiplex PCR, while TCRdb's copy carries only in-frame clones and drops some. The data contain nearly 45,000 clones, more than 60% of them seen just once; the ten biggest clones take up roughly 30%. The sequencing used CD4+ T cells from PBMCs cultured with a peptide pool, collected before COVID-19 vaccination. The receptor set was obtained from a human donor who had a prior SARS-CoV-2 infection.

The chain has TRBV29-1 and TRBJ2-5; D uncertain. There are 12 residues in the CDR3. With 4 bases removed from V and 2 bases from J, the gap between germline ends came to 8 bases. CDR1 is SQVTM and CDR2 is ANQGSEA in the germline V gene. The CDR3 coding sequence is TGCAGCGTTGTATGGAATCAAGAGACCCAGTACTTC. Its protein is CSVVWNQETQYF.

The genes are TRBV5-1 and TRBJ1-4; no clear D gene. Germline lookup yields CDR1 SGHRS and CDR2 YFSETQ. CDR3 size: 13 residues. Trimming removed 0 bases at V and 7 bases at J, with 7 bases between. CDR3 sequence reads: CASSLGLGEKLFF. The CDR3, as DNA: TGCGCCAGCAGCTTGGGGTTAGGTGAAAAACTGTTTTTT.

The V gene is TRBV18, the J gene TRBJ2-7, with D possibly being TRBD2 (5 bases). The CDR3 has 13 residues. Trimming removed 5 bases from V and 3 bases from J, with 11 bases in between. CDR1 KGHSH and CDR2 LQKENI come from the germline V gene. CDR3: CASSTNGDYEQYF. The CDR3 bases are TGTGCCAGCTCAACCAACGGGGACTACGAGCAGTACTTC.

The chain joins TRBV6-2 or TRBV6-3 to TRBJ2-5; D not certain. The CDR3 consists of 14 residues. Deletions cut 0 bases from V and 7 bases from J, with 12 bases between. The germline gives CDR1 MNHEY, CDR2 SVGEGT. As DNA, the CDR3 is TGTGCCAGCAGTTACTCTTCGCCGAGTGGGACCCAGTACTTC. Translation: CASSYSSPSGTQYF.

This clone was recorded once. The CDR3, as DNA: TGTGCCAGCAGCTTAGTAGTTAGGACCTCCCCCTACAATGAGCAGTTCTTC. Translating it yields CASSLVVRTSPYNEQFF. The rearrangement uses TRBV13 and TRBJ2-1; unclear D gene. Germline CDR1 and CDR2: PRHDT and FYEKMQ (reference sequence). Deletions cut 1 base from V and 2 bases from J, with 15 bases between. The CDR3 is made up of 17 amino acids. Combining the CDR3 with reference TRBV13 and TRBJ2-1 gives the whole variable domain AAGVIQSPRHLIKEKRETATLKCYPIPRHDTVYWYQQGPGQDPQFLISFYEKMQSDKGSIPDRFSAQQFSDYHSELNMSSLELGDSALYFCASSLVVRTSPYNEQFFGPGTRLTVL.

The rearrangement links TRBV12-3 or TRBV12-4 to TRBJ2-2, with D unclear. The length of the CDR3 is 13 residues. The V gene lost 3 bases and the J gene lost 5 bases, with 7 bases spanning the gap. Here the CDR3 reads CASSFGITGELFF. The CDR3 DNA follows: TGTGCCAGCAGTTTTGGGATAACCGGGGAGCTGTTTTTT.

This clone was seen once. This chain connects TRBV6-5 to TRBJ1-1, with TRBD1 matching over 9 bases. This CDR3 is built from 14 residues. The V segment lost 0 bases and the J segment 8 bases; nucleotides outside the gene matches: 4. Germline lookup yields CDR1 MNHEY and CDR2 SVGAGI. CDR3 residues: CASSYSAGQGEAFF. For the CDR3, the DNA is TGTGCCAGCAGTTACTCGGCGGGACAGGGCGAAGCTTTCTTT.

The V and J genes are TRBV7-9 and TRBJ2-3; unclear D gene. V was trimmed by 5 bases and J by 10 bases, leaving 10 bases between them. Germline V gives CDR1 SEHNR, CDR2 FQNEAQ (reference sequence). The CDR3 consists of 11 residues. As DNA, the CDR3 is TGTGCCAGCAGCCCCCGCTGGCCGCAGTATTTT. Encoded protein: CASSPRWPQYF.

The chain combines TRBV7-3 with TRBJ2-1; D is possibly TRBD2 (5 bases). V was cut by 4 bases and J by 0 bases, with 10 bases left in between. This CDR3 contains 15 residues. CDR1 and CDR2 from the germline V gene are SGHTA and FQGTGA. In nucleotides, the CDR3 is TGTGCCAGCAGCTGGGCGGGTAGCTCCTACAATGAGCAGTTCTTC. It codes for CASSWAGSSYNEQFF.

J is TRBJ1-1 and V is TRBV2, with D perhaps matching TRBD1 (6 bases). Germline V gene data show CDR1 as SNHLY and CDR2 as FYNNEI. Trimming took off 4 bases at V and 3 bases at J, with 12 bases between the two ends. The CDR3 totals 14 residues. CDR3 DNA: TGTGCCAGCAGTGGACGGTCAGGGGACACTGAAGCTTTCTTT. This codes for CASSGRSGDTEAFF.

This sequence joins TRBV5-1 and TRBJ1-6; the D is unclear. The CDR3 is 15 amino acids. V gave up 0 bases and J gave up 4 bases, with 8 bases separating them. Per germline, CDR1 SGHRS and CDR2 YFSETQ. As DNA, the CDR3 is TGCGCCAGCAGCTTGGACGGGTCGTATAATTCACCCCTCCACTTT. Translated: CASSLDGSYNSPLHF.

The chain recombines TRBV12-5 with TRBJ1-5; D remains unclear. Trimming took 7 bases from V and 2 from J, leaving 21 bases between them. There are 17 residues in the CDR3. Germline-derived CDR1 and CDR2 are LGHNT and FRNRAP. The CDR3 region is CASDLPRASWGNQPQHF. CDR3 coding DNA: TGTGCTAGTGATCTACCCCGGGCCTCCTGGGGCAATCAGCCCCAGCATTTT.

The table lists this clone with a count of one. The chain has TRBV19 and TRBJ1-2; perhaps TRBD1 as D (6 bases). The germline gives CDR1 LNHDA, CDR2 SQIVND (reference sequence). There are 15 residues in the CDR3. V was clipped by 6 bases and J by 4 bases, with 18 bases between them. The CDR3 loop reads CASSRDTPEGYGYTF. DNA of the CDR3: TGTGCCAGTAGCCGGGACACCCCCGAGGGCTATGGCTACACCTTC.

This chain uses TRBV27 with TRBJ2-5; TRBD2 agrees at 7 bases. CDR1 MNHEY and CDR2 SMNVEV come from the germline V gene (reference sequence). The CDR3 has 18 residues. Trimming at V came to 6 bases and at J to 5 bases, leaving 21 bases not matched to a gene. The CDR3 bases are TGTGCCAGCAGGCCGAGAATCCTACTAGCGACCAGCCGCGAGACCCAGTACTTC. Translated: CASRPRILLATSRETQYF.